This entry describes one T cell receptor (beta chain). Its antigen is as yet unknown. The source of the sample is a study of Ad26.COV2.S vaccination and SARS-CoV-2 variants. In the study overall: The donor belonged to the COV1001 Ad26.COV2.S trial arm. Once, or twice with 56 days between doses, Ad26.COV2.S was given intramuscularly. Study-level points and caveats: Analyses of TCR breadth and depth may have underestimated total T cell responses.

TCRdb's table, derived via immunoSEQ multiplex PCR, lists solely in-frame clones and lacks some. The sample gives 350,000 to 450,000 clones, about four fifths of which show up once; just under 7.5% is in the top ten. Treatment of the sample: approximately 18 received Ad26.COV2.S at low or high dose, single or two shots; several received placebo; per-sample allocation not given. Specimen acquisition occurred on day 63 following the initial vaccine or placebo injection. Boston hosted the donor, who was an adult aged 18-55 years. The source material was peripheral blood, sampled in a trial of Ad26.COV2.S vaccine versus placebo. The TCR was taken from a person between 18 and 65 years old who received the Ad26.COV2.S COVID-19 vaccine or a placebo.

The CDR3 bases are TGTGCTAGTGGCAAGCTACCCGACGGGACTATATTTTACAATGAGCAGTTCTTC. It specifies CASGKLPDGTIFYNEQFF. The chain links TRBV12-5 to TRBJ2-1; TRBD2 aligns across 7 bases. This CDR3 is built from 18 residues. The V gene end was trimmed by 6 bases and the J gene end by 4 bases; junction bases not matched to a gene: 18. Germline CDR1 reads LGHNT; CDR2 reads FRNRAP.